This T cell receptor beta chain was captured by sequencing in a study of regulatory T cells in long-lasting Graves disease. Findings and limits, study-wide: Among persistent patients, a larger number of public clonotypes were shared (2,741) than among newly diagnosed patients (approximately 970).

This clonotype has a count of ten or more. Antigen specificity is unknown. This sample's time point: newly diagnosed GD, antithyroid drugs for less than 3 months. Scientists built the TCR library using RNA that was extracted from PBMCs. To make TCR beta libraries, researchers used iRepertoire HTBI primers and Arm-PCR of CDR3 regions. One entry per CDR3 protein results from TCRdb running MiXCR on the multiplex PCR reads. Of approximately 490,000 distinct CDR3 sequences in the sample, roughly 17% are singletons; the top ten hold more than 9%. The sample was also reused in another study, on T cells in Graves' hyperthyroidism and ophthalmopathy. That report notes: Every diagnosis used clinical symptoms, serum thyroxine and TRAb, thyroid ultrasound and orbital computed tomography. Using the HTBI primer set, a first-round RT-PCR was run on the TCR CDR3.

The sequencing here drew on peripheral blood mononuclear cells (PBMCs), taken at new diagnosis, from a patient treated with antithyroid drugs. The source is a man in his forties with Graves disease.

The CDR3 bases are TGTGCCAGCAGTAGCTCAGCTACACGACAAGAGACCCAGTACTTC. Translation gives CASSSSATRQETQYF. The chain uses TRBV2 and TRBJ2-5, with no clear D. V was shortened by 5 bases and J by 2 bases, with 15 bases between the two germline ends. Germline loops: CDR1 SNHLY, CDR2 FYNNEI. The CDR3 contains 15 residues.